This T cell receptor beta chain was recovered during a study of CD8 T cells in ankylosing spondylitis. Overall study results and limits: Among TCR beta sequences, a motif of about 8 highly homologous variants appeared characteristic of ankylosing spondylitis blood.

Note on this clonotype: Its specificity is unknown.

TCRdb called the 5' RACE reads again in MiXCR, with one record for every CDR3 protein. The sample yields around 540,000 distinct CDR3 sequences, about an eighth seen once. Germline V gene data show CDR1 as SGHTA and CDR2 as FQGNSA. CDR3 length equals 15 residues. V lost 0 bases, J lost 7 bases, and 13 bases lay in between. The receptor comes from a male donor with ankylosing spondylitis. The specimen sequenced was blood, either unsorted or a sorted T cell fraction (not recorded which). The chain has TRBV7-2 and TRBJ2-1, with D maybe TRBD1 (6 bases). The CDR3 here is CASSLAQGPGNEQFF. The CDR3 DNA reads TGTGCCAGCAGCTTAGCGCAGGGGCCAGGAAATGAGCAGTTCTTC.